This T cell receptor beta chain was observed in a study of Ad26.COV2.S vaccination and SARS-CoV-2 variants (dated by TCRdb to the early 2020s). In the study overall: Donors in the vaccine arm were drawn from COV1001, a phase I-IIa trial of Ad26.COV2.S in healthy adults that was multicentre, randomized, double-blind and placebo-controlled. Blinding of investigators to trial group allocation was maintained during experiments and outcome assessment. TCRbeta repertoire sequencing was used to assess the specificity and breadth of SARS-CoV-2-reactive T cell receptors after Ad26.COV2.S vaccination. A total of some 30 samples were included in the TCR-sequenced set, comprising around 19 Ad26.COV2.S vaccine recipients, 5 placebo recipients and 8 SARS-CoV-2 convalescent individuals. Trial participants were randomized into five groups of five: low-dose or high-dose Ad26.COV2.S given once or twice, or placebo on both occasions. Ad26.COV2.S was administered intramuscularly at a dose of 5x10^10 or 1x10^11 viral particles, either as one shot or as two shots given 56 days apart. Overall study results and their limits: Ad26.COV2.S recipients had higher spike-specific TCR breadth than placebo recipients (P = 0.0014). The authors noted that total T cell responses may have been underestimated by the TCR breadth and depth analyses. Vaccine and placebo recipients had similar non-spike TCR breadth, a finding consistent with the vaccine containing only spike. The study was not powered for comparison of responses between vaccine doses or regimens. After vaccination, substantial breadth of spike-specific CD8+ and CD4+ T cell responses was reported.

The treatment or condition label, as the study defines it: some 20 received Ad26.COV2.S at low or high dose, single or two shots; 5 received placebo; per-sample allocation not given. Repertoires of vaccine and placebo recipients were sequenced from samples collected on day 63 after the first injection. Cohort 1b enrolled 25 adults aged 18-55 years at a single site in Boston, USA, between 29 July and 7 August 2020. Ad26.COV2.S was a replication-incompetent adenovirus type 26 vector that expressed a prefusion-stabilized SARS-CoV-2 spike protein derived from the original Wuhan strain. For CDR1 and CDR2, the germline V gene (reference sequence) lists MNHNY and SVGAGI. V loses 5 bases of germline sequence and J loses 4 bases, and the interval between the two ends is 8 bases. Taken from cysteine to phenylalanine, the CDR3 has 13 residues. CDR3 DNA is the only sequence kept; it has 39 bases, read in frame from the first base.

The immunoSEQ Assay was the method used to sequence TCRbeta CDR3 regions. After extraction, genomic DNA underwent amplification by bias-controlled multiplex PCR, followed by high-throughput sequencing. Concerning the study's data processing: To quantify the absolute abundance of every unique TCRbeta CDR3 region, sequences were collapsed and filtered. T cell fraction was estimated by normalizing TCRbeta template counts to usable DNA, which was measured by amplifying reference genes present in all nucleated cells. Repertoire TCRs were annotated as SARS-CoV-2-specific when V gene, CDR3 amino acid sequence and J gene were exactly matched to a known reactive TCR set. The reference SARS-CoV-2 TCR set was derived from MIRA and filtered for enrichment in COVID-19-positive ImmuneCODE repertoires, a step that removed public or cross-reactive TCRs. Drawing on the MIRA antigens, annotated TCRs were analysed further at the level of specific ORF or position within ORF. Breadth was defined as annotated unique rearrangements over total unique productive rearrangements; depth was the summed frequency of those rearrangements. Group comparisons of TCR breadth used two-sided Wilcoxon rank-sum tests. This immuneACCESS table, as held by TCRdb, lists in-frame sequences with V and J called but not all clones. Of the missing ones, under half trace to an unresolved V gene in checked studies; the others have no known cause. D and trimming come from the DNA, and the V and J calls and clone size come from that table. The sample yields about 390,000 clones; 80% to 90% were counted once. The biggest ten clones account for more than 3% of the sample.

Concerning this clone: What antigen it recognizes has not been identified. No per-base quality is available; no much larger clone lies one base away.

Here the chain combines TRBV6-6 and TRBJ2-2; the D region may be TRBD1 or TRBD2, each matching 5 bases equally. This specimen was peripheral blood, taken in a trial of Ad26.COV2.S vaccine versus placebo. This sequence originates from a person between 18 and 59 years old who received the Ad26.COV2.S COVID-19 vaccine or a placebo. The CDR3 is CASSPGGTGELFF. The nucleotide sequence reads TGTGCCAGCAGTCCTGGGGGCACCGGGGAGCTGTTTTTT.